This is a list of T cell receptor beta chains from one sample in a study of control samples from healthy donors and cancer patients. The data were produced by immunoSEQ multiplex PCR, yet TCRdb's version contains in-frame clones alone and is incomplete. This sample yields about 77,000 clones, of which almost 95% are seen a single time; 5.8% belongs to the top ten. Source material: blood. The receptor source for this set is a woman between 55 and 75 years old in good health. The CDR3 runs from the conserved cysteine through the conserved F or W. D genes are given only for firm matches. The listing skips clone size in some rows; elsewhere it reads once, few, many or a size class.

J gene	D gene	V gene	clone size	CDR3 protein	CDR3 DNA
TRBJ1-1	.	TRBV18	.	CASSPPGGSGVNTEAFF	TGTGCCAGCTCACCCCCGGGGGGGTCGGGAGTGAACACTGAAGCTTTCTTT
TRBJ2-7	.	TRBV7-2	.	CASSSRRVTEQYF	TGTGCCAGCAGCTCCAGGAGGGTCACCGAGCAGTACTTC
TRBJ2-3	TRBD1	TRBV9	.	CASSVGPGQGRMDTDTQYF	TGTGCCAGCAGCGTGGGACCGGGACAGGGGAGAATGGACACAGATACGCAGTATTTT
TRBJ2-5	TRBD2	TRBV7-7	.	CASSLSGRGETQYF	TGTGCTAGCAGCCTTAGCGGGAGAGGAGAGACCCAGTACTTC
TRBJ2-1	TRBD2	TRBV11-2	.	CASSATPRTSGYNEQFF	TGTGCCAGCAGCGCCACCCCCCGGACTAGCGGGTACAATGAGCAGTTCTTC
TRBJ2-1	TRBD2	TRBV9	.	CASSVVSGLARSNEQFF	TGTGCCAGCAGCGTAGTTAGTGGACTAGCGAGATCAAATGAGCAGTTCTTC
TRBJ1-2	.	TRBV4-2	.	CASSQEAVNYGYTF	TGTGCCAGCAGCCAAGAAGCCGTAAACTATGGCTACACCTTC
TRBJ2-7	TRBD1	TRBV7-2	.	CASSSGQVARQYF	TGTGCCAGCAGCTCAGGACAGGTGGCTCGGCAGTACTTC
TRBJ2-1	TRBD2	TRBV6-5	.	CASRAGGREQFF	TGTGCCAGCAGGGCGGGAGGGCGCGAGCAGTTCTTC
TRBJ1-1	.	TRBV30	few	CAWSAGSPNTEAFF	TGTGCCTGGAGTGCCGGCTCCCCGAACACTGAAGCTTTCTTT
TRBJ2-3	.	TRBV28	.	CASEEGGGTDTQYF	TGTGCCAGCGAGGAGGGCGGAGGCACAGATACGCAGTATTTT
TRBJ2-1	TRBD2	TRBV5-1	once	CASSLAASGQSLNEQFF	TGCGCCAGCAGCTTGGCGGCTAGCGGGCAGTCACTCAATGAGCAGTTCTTC
TRBJ1-3	.	TRBV5-4	.	CASSLGAGNTIYF	TGTGCCAGCAGCTTGGGTGCTGGAAACACCATATATTTT
TRBJ1-2	TRBD1	TRBV2	.	CASRRQGARDYGYTF	TGTGCCAGCAGACGACAGGGGGCCAGGGATTATGGCTACACCTTC
TRBJ1-4	.	TRBV4-1	.	CASSQDLLGGTKLFF	TGCGCCAGCAGCCAAGATCTTCTAGGCGGGACAAAACTGTTTTTT
TRBJ1-2	.	TRBV10-3	.	CAISEGSYGYTF	TGTGCCATCAGTGAGGGGTCCTATGGCTACACCTTC
TRBJ2-4	TRBD2	TRBV28	.	CASSGTNKNIQYF	TGTGCCAGCAGTGGGACTAACAAAAACATTCAGTACTTC
TRBJ1-6	.	TRBV10-3	.	CAISESSGGAYNSPLHF	TGTGCCATCAGTGAGTCGAGTGGGGGCGCCTATAATTCACCCCTCCACTTT
TRBJ2-4	TRBD1	TRBV19	.	CASTRRTGGVGNIQYF	TGTGCCAGTACCCGTCGGACAGGGGGCGTAGGAAACATTCAGTACTTC
TRBJ2-6	.	TRBV20-1	.	CSASTLKAGANVLTF	TGCAGTGCTAGTACTTTAAAGGCTGGGGCCAACGTCCTGACTTTC
TRBJ2-2	TRBD2	TRBV19	.	CASTLAGRTGELFF	TGTGCCAGTACCCTAGCGGGACGGACCGGGGAGCTGTTTTTT
TRBJ1-2	TRBD1	TRBV6-6	.	CASINDRANYGYTF	TGTGCCAGCATTAACGACAGGGCTAACTATGGCTACACCTTC